Listed here are 15 T cell receptor beta chains from one sample, sequenced in a study of blood T cell repertoires in COVID-19. The method was immunoSEQ multiplex PCR; TCRdb's version includes in-frame clones alone and lacks a portion of them. The table records about 260,000 clones, approximately 88% of them present only once. The material sequenced was PBMCs or T cells enriched from blood (not recorded which). The origin of the receptors is a woman aged 40 to 55 with acute COVID-19.

This CDR3 is CASSLGGSVEKLFF. The CDR3 DNA sequence: TGTGCCAGCAGCTTAGGGGGCAGCGTTGAAAAACTGTTTTTT. The gene calls are TRBV7-2 and TRBJ1-4, with D perhaps TRBD1 (5 bases). This CDR3 spans 14 amino acids. CDR1 and CDR2 from the germline V gene are SGHTA and FQGNSA. With 1 base removed from V and 7 bases from J, the gap between germline ends came to 10 bases.

The rearrangement links TRBV28 to TRBJ1-3; possible D gene TRBD1, 5 bases. The V and J ends lost 8 bases and 0 bases respectively, with 14 bases between them. Germline lookup yields CDR1 MDHEN and CDR2 SYDVKM. The CDR3 loop spans 15 amino acids. The CDR3 DNA reads as TGTGCCAGCCAATGGGGGGAGCTCTCTGGAAACACCATATATTTT. It translates to CASQWGELSGNTIYF.

This clone turned up a few times. The V and J genes are TRBV28 and TRBJ1-1; no clear D gene. V was clipped by 1 base and J by 0 bases, with 6 bases between them. Germline V gives CDR1 MDHEN, CDR2 SYDVKM. The CDR3 covers 14 residues. DNA of the CDR3: TGTGCCAGCAGTTTATCAGGCGTGAACACTGAAGCTTTCTTT. It codes for CASSLSGVNTEAFF.

The chain links TRBV15 to TRBJ2-1; weak D call: TRBD2 (6 bases). Germline CDR1 and CDR2: LNHNV and YYDKDF (reference sequence). The V gene lost 5 bases and the J gene lost 1 base, with 12 bases spanning the gap. This CDR3 contains 15 residues. In DNA, the CDR3 is TGTGCCACCAGCCTTGTCAGCGGGTCCTACAATGAGCAGTTCTTC. Translating it yields CATSLVSGSYNEQFF.

The CDR3 protein is CASRSGLGFGELFF. In DNA, the CDR3 is TGTGCCAGCAGGTCTGGACTAGGGTTCGGGGAGCTGTTTTTT. The chain combines TRBV9 with TRBJ2-2; 7 bases line up with TRBD2. This CDR3 is 14 amino acids long. V lost 5 bases to trimming and J lost 7 bases; unmatched junction nucleotides: 8. Germline CDR1 reads SGDLS; CDR2 reads YYNGEE.

The rearrangement uses TRBV7-6 and TRBJ2-7; 16 nucleotides agree with TRBD2. Germline V gives CDR1 SGHVS, CDR2 FNYEAQ. The CDR3 is made up of 18 amino acids. The J segment lost 5 bases and the V segment lost 4 bases, leaving 11 bases of the junction unmatched. The CDR3 sequence: CASSSGLAGGPRSHEQYF. The CDR3 nucleotides are TGTGCCAGCAGCTCGGGACTAGCGGGAGGGCCAAGGTCACACGAGCAGTACTTC.

The V gene is TRBV25-1, the J gene TRBJ1-4; D is ambiguous. Trimming stripped 2 bases from V and 4 bases from J, with 11 bases between. Per the germline V gene, CDR1 is MGHDK and CDR2 is SYGVNS. CDR3 length equals 15 residues. The CDR3, as DNA: TGTGCCAGCAGTGAAGGACGGGGTTTTAATGAAAAACTGTTTTTT. Encoded protein: CASSEGRGFNEKLFF.

V usage is TRBV28 and J usage is TRBJ2-7; a weak D match, TRBD2 (6 bases). CDR3 length: 15 amino acids. Per the germline V gene, CDR1 is MDHEN and CDR2 is SYDVKM. V was trimmed by 6 bases and J by 2 bases, leaving 17 bases between them. The CDR3 loop is CASSPGTASPYEQYV. CDR3 DNA: TGTGCCAGCAGCCCTGGGACTGCGTCCCCCTACGAGCAGTACGTC.

V and J are TRBV7-8 and TRBJ2-1, with 7 bases matching TRBD2. Germline trimming cut 6 bases from V and 4 bases from J; bases unmatched to any gene: 12. CDR3 length equals 16 residues. Germline CDR1 SGHVS, CDR2 FQNEAQ. The CDR3 sequence is CASSLRRGSLYNEQFF. In DNA, the CDR3 is TGTGCCAGCAGTCTTAGGCGCGGGAGCCTATACAATGAGCAGTTCTTC.

This clone was found once. The chain carries TRBV13 and TRBJ1-2, with D possibly TRBD1 on 6 matching bases. The CDR3 contains 15 residues. CDR1 and CDR2 (germline): PRHDT, FYEKMQ (reference sequence). V lost 5 bases and J lost 2, with 15 bases in between. CDR3 DNA: TGTGCCAGCAGCGCACAGGGCTATATGAACTATGGCTACACCTTC. It specifies CASSAQGYMNYGYTF.

This clone was recorded only once. The CDR3 bases are TGTGCCAGCAGCTCCGTAGCCCAGAGCTCCTACAATGAGCAGTTCTTC. Its translation: CASSSVAQSSYNEQFF. The chain carries TRBV7-9 and TRBJ2-1; no reliable D call. Per the germline V gene, CDR1 is SEHNR and CDR2 is FQNEAQ (reference sequence). The CDR3 has 16 residues. V was trimmed by 4 bases and J by 0 bases, leaving 13 bases between them.

The J gene is TRBJ1-2, the V gene TRBV19, with 9 bases identical to TRBD1. Germline V CDR1 and CDR2: LNHDA, SQIVND (reference sequence). With V trimmed by 5 bases and J by 7 bases, 8 bases remained unmatched. This CDR3 comprises 14 residues. The CDR3, as DNA: TGTGCCAGTAGTCTGGGACAGGGTTTGACTGGCTACACCTTC. Translated: CASSLGQGLTGYTF.

The V and J genes are TRBV9 and TRBJ2-4, with TRBD2 matching over 8 bases. The V and J ends lost 4 bases and 6 bases, in that order; junction bases with no gene match: 15. Looked up from germline, CDR1 is SGDLS and CDR2 is YYNGEE. The CDR3 has 17 amino acids. This chain's CDR3 is CASSPRGAGARGNIQYF. DNA for the CDR3: TGTGCCAGCAGCCCTCGCGGAGCGGGAGCGCGGGGAAACATTCAGTACTTC.

The chain couples TRBV24-1 to TRBJ2-4; 8 nucleotides align to TRBD1. CDR3 length: 15 amino acids. J lost 8 bases, V lost 3 bases, and 8 bases had no gene match. Germline lookup yields CDR1 KGHDR and CDR2 SFDVKD. The CDR3 region has the DNA TGTGCCACCAGTGATCCCCGGACAGGGATAGACATTCAGTACTTC. This codes for CATSDPRTGIDIQYF.

This clone occurred once. The rearrangement joins TRBV20-1 to TRBJ2-1; 13 positions match TRBD2. Per the germline V gene, CDR1 is DFQATT and CDR2 is SNEGSKA (reference sequence). This CDR3 spans 15 amino acids. Trimming cost V 3 bases and J 5 bases; bases outside gene matches: 4. CDR3 bases: TGCAGTGCTAGTAAGGGACTAGCGGGAAACAATGAGCAGTTCTTC. Translated, it gives CSASKGLAGNNEQFF.